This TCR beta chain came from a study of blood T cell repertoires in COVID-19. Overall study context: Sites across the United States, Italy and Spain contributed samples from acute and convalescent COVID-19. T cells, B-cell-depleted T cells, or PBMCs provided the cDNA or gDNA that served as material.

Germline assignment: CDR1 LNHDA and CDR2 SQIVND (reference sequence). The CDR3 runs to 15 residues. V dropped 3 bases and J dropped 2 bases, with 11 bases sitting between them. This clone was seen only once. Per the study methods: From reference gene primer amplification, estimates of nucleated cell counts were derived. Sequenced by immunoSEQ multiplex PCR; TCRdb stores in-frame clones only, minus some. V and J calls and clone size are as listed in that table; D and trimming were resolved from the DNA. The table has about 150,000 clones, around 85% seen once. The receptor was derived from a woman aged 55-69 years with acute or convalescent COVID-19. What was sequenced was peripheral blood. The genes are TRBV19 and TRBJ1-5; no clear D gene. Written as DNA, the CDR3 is TGTGCCAGTAGTATTAACGAGGGTGGCAATCAGCCCCAGCATTTT. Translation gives CASSINEGGNQPQHF.